This T cell receptor (beta chain) came from a study of T cells after yellow fever vaccination (dated by TCRdb to the late 2010s). A note on the overall study: The SMART-Seq v4 Ultra Low Input RNA kit was used to prepare libraries from fractions with low cell numbers. To track T-cell clones before and after primary and booster YFV17D yellow fever vaccination, bulk TCR alpha and beta repertoires were sequenced longitudinally. Two healthy male donors made up the cohort, one aged 18 to 30 years and the other aged 30 to 40 years. Bulk PBMC replicates and cell subsets were isolated from blood drawn at multiple timepoints before and after both primary and secondary immunization.

CDR1 is given as GTSNPN and CDR2 as SVGIG, both from the germline V gene (reference sequence). V and J are truncated by 5 bases and 6 bases respectively, leaving an intervening sequence of 11 bases. Including the terminal cysteine and phenylalanine, the CDR3 comprises 12 residues. The read is trimmed to its CDR3 DNA, 36 bases read in frame from base 1. For this clonotype: It lacks a known antigen. Nothing much larger sits one base from this clone, and base qualities are not available.

The treatment or condition label, as the study defines it: live attenuated yellow fever vaccine strain. At each blood-draw timepoint, two biological replicates of bulk PBMCs were collected. A standard Ficoll-Paque protocol was used to isolate PBMCs from peripheral blood. TriZol was used to extract RNA from bulk PBMCs, from CD4 and CD8 fractions, and from dextramer-positive and dextramer-negative fractions. Overall study outcomes, separate from this receptor: FACS-sorted repertoires could contain abundant contaminating clonotypes from the bulk population, so computational filtering was required. Most clones expanded after primary vaccination were re-detected after the booster (approximately 96% of CD4 and approximately 88% of CD8), suggesting broad memory maintenance. Because only a couple of donors were included in the study, the extent to which the findings can be generalized is limited. A small fraction of clonotypes showed up in both the CD4 and CD8 compartments, probably as a result of convergent recombination. The secondary T-cell response was weaker than the primary response but faster, peaking on day 5 instead of day 15.

Synthesis of TCR cDNA relied on 5'RACE template switching, a step that introduced a universal primer site along with unique molecular identifiers. Priming of cDNA synthesis was performed from both the TCR alpha and TCR beta constant segments. Two PCR steps were used to amplify libraries, with sample barcodes and sequencing adapters being added in the second step. Sequencing of the libraries was done on either Illumina HiSeq 2500 (2x100 bp) or NovaSeq (2x150 bp). On the authors' methods: MIGEC handled demultiplexing of reads and collapsing into UMI consensus sequences, while MiXCR performed V(D)J alignment. Vaccine-responding clonotypes were identified with edgeR using replicate PBMC samples, with FDR below 0.01 and a log2 fold change above 5 up to day 15 being required. CD4 or CD8 identity was assigned to each bulk clonotype according to whether the clonotype was present at higher abundance in the sequenced CD4 repertoire or the sequenced CD8 repertoire. TCRdb reanalyzed the raw reads on its own, using fastp at Q25 for trimming and MiXCR for clone calling, and kept in-frame beta chains. Merged by CDR3 protein, the rows form single entries marked with the most common genes and DNA. Clone size and V and J calls follow TCRdb, not the original study. Within this sample are 500,000 to 650,000 distinct CDR3 sequences, with about 17% of them counted one time only. Roughly 17% of the sample lies in the top ten.

This receptor chain uses TRBV30 and TRBJ2-1, and possibly TRBD2, on 6 matching bases. This TCR was recovered from a man aged 18 to 30 who received the YFV17D yellow fever vaccine. This material consisted of PBMCs, taken about 5 days after the first yellow fever vaccination. The nucleotide sequence is TGTGCCTGGGGGGGGAACGGCAATGAGCAGTTCTTC. Its product reads: CAWGGNGNEQFF. Reference TRBV30 and TRBJ2-1 genes cover what lies past the CDR3, so the full variable domain is SQTIHQWPATLVQPVGSPLSLECTVEGTSNPNLYWYRQAAGRGLQLLFYSVGIGQISSEVPQNLSASRPQDRQFILSSKKLLLSDSGFYLCAWGGNGNEQFFGPGTRLTVL.